The clone carrying this T cell receptor (beta chain) showed up many times. Antigen: not known. These data come from a study of regulatory T cells in long-lasting Graves disease. Broader study findings: Preferential use of TRBV28, TRBJ1-2 and TRBJ2-5 was seen in persistent disease.

The CDR3 spans 13 residues. The V gene lost 5 bases and the J gene lost 4 bases, with 9 bases spanning the gap. The TCR beta library used iRepertoire HTBI primers with Arm-PCR amplification of CDR3. One entry per CDR3 protein results from TCRdb running MiXCR on the multiplex PCR reads. The table has a few hundred thousand distinct CDR3 sequences, 10% to 15% seen once. Time point in this sample: newly diagnosed GD, antithyroid drugs for less than 3 months. PBMCs were the source of the RNA used for TCR sequencing. Patients were from an endocrinology department in Xi'an, China. From each patient, nine milliliters of peripheral blood was drawn and collected into an EDTA anticoagulant tube. Separately, the same data were catalogued under a study of T cells in Graves' hyperthyroidism and ophthalmopathy. In that study: HTBI primers were employed in a first-round RT-PCR of the TCR CDR3.

The origin of this receptor is a woman aged 18-35 years with Graves disease. The material was peripheral blood mononuclear cells (PBMCs), obtained at new diagnosis, from a patient treated with antithyroid drugs. The rearrangement joins TRBV12-3 or TRBV12-4 to TRBJ2-4; D is unclear. CDR3 sequence: CASSPRGKNIQYF. DNA for the CDR3: TGTGCCAGCAGTCCCCGAGGAAAAAACATTCAGTACTTC.